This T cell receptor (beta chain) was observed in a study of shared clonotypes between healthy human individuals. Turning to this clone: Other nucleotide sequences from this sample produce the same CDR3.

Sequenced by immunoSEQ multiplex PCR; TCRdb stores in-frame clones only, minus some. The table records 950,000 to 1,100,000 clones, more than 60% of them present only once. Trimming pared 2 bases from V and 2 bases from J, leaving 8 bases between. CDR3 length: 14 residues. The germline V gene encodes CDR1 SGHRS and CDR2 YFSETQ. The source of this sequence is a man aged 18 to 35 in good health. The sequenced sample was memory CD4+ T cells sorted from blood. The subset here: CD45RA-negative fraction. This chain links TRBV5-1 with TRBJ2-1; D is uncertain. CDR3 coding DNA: TGCGCCAGCAGCTTCGGGCAGACCTACAATGAGCAGTTCTTC. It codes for CASSFGQTYNEQFF.